This entry features one T cell receptor beta chain sequence. The data were produced by immunoSEQ multiplex PCR, yet TCRdb's version contains in-frame clones alone and is incomplete. The repertoire holds some 85,000 clones, with 90% to 95% as singletons. This sample was taken from a study of T cell changes during pregnancy in multiple sclerosis. The CDR3 consists of 16 residues. Trimming stripped 3 bases from V and 1 base from J, with 15 bases between. Germline V gene sequence: CDR1 MDHEN, CDR2 SYDVKM. The rearrangement links TRBV28 to TRBJ1-1; perhaps TRBD1 as D (6 bases). This receptor was taken from a female donor with multiple sclerosis, enrolled in a pregnancy study. The input for sequencing was peripheral blood, taken in the second trimester of pregnancy. The DNA of the CDR3 is TGTGCCAGCAGTTTCTTTGCACGGGACAAGAACACTGAAGCTTTCTTT. Translated: CASSFFARDKNTEAFF.